The source of this T cell receptor (beta chain) is a study of blood T cell repertoires in COVID-19. The CDR3 runs to 16 residues. Germline V gene lookup returns CDR1 SGHDT and CDR2 YYEEEE. Unmatched junction bases numbered 10, after V lost 0 bases and J lost 7 bases. Only a few counts were recorded for this clone. Data came from immunoSEQ multiplex PCR; TCRdb stores just in-frame clones and leaves some out. The data hold approximately 50,000 clones, with about 82% observed a single time. This sequence originates from an elderly woman with acute or convalescent COVID-19. The sequenced material came from peripheral blood. The chain recombines TRBV5-6 with TRBJ2-4; 7 nucleotides align to TRBD2. CDR3 amino acids: CASSLVTSGKENIQYF. The CDR3 DNA follows: TGTGCCAGCAGCTTGGTTACGAGCGGGAAAGAGAACATTCAGTACTTC. Full variable domain (remainder filled in from reference TRBV5-6 and TRBJ2-4): DAGVTQSPTHLIKTRGQQVTLRCSPKSGHDTVSWYQQALGQGPQFIFQYYEEEERQRGNFPDRFSGHQFPNYSSELNVNALLLGDSALYLCASSLVTSGKENIQYFGAGTRLSVL.